This T cell receptor (beta chain) stems from a study of identical twins. The study's findings and limits: Invariant MAIT and iNKT cells are populations that could partly confound zero-insertion analyses. Twin-shared out-of-frame alpha sequences were enriched for low generation probability. Abundant cord blood beta clonotypes carried fewer insertions; memory repertoires showed none. Weaker excess sharing between twins was seen in beta out-of-frame sequences.

Using its own MiXCR run on the 5' RACE reads, TCRdb lists one record per CDR3 protein. The table lists fewer than 350,000 distinct CDR3 sequences, approximately 8% of them singletons, with around 2.1% in the top ten. This clonotype came up a few times. The antigen remains unidentified. V was trimmed by 7 bases and J by 0 bases, leaving 17 bases between them. The germline V gene encodes CDR1 KGHDR and CDR2 SFDVKD. The CDR3 spans 17 residues. The same specimen was also included in a second study, on yellow fever vaccine responses in identical twins.

This TCR derives from a woman aged 18 to 35 in good health. The sequencing input was memory (CD45RO+) T cells sorted from blood. This chain uses TRBV24-1 with TRBJ2-2; D remains unclear. CDR3 sequence (DNA): TGTGCCACCAGCCTACCTGTCTCGACACCGAACACCGGGGAGCTGTTTTTT. This translates into CATSLPVSTPNTGELFF.